This T cell receptor (beta chain) originates from a study of blood T cells in healthy people across ages. This clonotype occurred a few times. This CDR3 is 12 amino acids long. Germline V gene sequence: CDR1 MNHEY, CDR2 SMNVEV (reference sequence). The V and J ends lost 3 bases and 7 bases respectively, with 6 bases between them. Together with a sample-barcoded 5' primer, a J-beta primer mix was included in a second PCR lasting roughly 6 to 12 cycles. TCRdb itself ran the 5' RACE reads through MiXCR, one entry per CDR3 protein. The table lists approximately 690,000 distinct CDR3 sequences, 40% to 45% of them singletons, with about 30% in the top ten.

Material: blood. V gene TRBV27 combines with J gene TRBJ2-2; D remains unclear. The TCR was taken from a man older than 75 in good health. The CDR3 DNA reads as TGTGCCAGCAGTTTTGGATACGGGGAGCTGTTTTTT. It translates to CASSFGYGELFF.